This entry features one TCR beta chain sequence. Original processing notes: Amplified reference gene primers provided the basis for estimating nucleated cell counts. The data were produced by immunoSEQ multiplex PCR, yet TCRdb's version contains in-frame clones alone and is incomplete. From that table come the V and J calls and clone size; the DNA was used to work out D and trimming. The table lists a few hundred thousand clones, 80% to 85% of them singletons. This sample is drawn from a study of blood T cell repertoires in COVID-19. Study in general: Specimens from acute and convalescent COVID-19 originated in the United States, Italy and Spain.

The CDR3 runs 13 residues. Germline-derived CDR1 and CDR2 are MNHEY and SVGAGI. V was cut by 7 bases and J by 9 bases, with 13 bases left in between. Participants were placed into cohorts based on the clinical history they reported. All exposed participants met a person with COVID-19 within 2 weeks before entering the study. The receptor was isolated from a man in his forties who had been exposed to COVID-19. The J gene is TRBJ1-6, the V gene TRBV6-5; D remains ambiguous. Sequencing was carried out using PBMCs or T cells enriched from blood (not recorded which). The CDR3 DNA reads TGTGCCAGCACCCGCGGCTCCGGTTCACCCCTCCACTTT. Its translation: CASTRGSGSPLHF.